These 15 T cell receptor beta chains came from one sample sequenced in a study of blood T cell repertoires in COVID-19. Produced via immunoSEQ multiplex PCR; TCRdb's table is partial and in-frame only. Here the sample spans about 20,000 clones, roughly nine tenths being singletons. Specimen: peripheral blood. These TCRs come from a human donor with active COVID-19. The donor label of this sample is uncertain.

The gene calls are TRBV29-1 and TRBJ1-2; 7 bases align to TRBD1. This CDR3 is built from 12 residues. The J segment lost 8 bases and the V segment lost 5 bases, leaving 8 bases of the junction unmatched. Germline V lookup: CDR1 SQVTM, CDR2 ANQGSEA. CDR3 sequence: CSVFTGVEGYTF. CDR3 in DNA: TGCAGCGTTTTTACAGGGGTGGAAGGCTACACCTTC. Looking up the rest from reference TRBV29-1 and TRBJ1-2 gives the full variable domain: SAVISQKPSRDICQRGTSLTIQCQVDSQVTMMFWYRQQPGQSLTLIATANQGSEATYESGFVIDKFPISRPNLTFSTLTVSNMSPEDSSIYLCSVFTGVEGYTFGSGTRLTVV.

This CDR3 reads CASSQGVASGNTIYF. The CDR3 DNA follows: TGTGCCAGCAGCCAAGGTGTAGCCTCTGGAAACACCATATATTTT. The gene calls are TRBV4-2 and TRBJ1-3; no definite D call. CDR1 and CDR2 (germline): LGHNA, YNFKEQ. Deletions cut 1 base from V and 0 bases from J, with 7 bases between. The CDR3 extends over 15 amino acids.

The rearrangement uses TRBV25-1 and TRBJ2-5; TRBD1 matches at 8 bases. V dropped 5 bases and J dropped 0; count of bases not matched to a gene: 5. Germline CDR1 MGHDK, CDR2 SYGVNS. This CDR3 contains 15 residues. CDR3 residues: CASSPPGQDQETQYF. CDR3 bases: TGTGCCAGCAGTCCCCCGGGACAGGACCAAGAGACCCAGTACTTC.

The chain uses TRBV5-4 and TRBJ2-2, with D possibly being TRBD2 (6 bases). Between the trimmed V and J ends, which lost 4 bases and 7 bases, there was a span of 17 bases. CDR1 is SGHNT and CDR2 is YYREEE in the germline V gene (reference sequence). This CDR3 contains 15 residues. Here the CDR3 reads CASSHPGALGGELFF. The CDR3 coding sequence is TGTGCCAGCAGCCATCCGGGAGCCCTCGGCGGGGAGCTGTTTTTT.

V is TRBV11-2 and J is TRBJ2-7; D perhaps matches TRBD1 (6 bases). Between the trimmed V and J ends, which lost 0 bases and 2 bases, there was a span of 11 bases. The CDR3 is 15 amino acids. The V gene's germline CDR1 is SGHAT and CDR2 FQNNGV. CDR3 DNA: TGTGCCAGCAGCTTAGATCAGGGGTCCCCCTACGAGCAGTACTTC. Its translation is CASSLDQGSPYEQYF.

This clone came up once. The CDR3 coding sequence is TGTGCCAGTAGTATCTCTACCGGGGGGGAGCAGTACTTC. Translation gives CASSISTGGEQYF. The rearrangement links TRBV19 to TRBJ2-7; TRBD2 aligns across 7 bases. The CDR3 is made up of 13 amino acids. CDR1 and CDR2 (germline): LNHDA, SQIVND (reference sequence). V dropped 3 bases and J dropped 7; count of bases not matched to a gene: 6.

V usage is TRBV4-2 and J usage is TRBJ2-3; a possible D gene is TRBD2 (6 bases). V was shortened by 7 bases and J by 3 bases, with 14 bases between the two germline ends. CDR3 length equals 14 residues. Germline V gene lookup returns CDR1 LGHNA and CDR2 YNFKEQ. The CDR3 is CASTTGVGTDTQYF. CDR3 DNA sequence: TGTGCCAGCACCACGGGAGTAGGGACAGATACGCAGTATTTT.

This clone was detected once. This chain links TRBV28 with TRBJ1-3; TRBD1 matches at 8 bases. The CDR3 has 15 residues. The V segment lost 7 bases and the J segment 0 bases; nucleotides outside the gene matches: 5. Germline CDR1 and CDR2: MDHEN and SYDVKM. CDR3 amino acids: CASIDRGYSGNTIYF. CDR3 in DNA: TGTGCCAGCATCGACAGGGGATACTCTGGAAACACCATATATTTT. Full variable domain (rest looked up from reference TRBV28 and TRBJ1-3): DVKVTQSSRYLVKRTGEKVFLECVQDMDHENMFWYRQDPGLGLRLIYFSYDVKMKEKGDIPEGYSVSREKKERFSLILESASTNQTSMYLCASIDRGYSGNTIYFGEGSWLTVV.

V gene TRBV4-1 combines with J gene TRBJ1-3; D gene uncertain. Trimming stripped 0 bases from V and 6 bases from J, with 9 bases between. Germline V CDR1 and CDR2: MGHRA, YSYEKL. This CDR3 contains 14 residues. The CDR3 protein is CASSQEQRENTIYF. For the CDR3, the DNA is TGCGCCAGCAGCCAAGAACAACGGGAAAACACCATATATTTT.

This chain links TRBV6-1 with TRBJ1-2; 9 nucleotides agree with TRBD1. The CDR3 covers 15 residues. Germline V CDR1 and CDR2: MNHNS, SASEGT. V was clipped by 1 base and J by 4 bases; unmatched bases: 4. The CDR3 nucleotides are TGTGCCAGCAGTGAAGGGACAGGGGATCCCTATGGCTACACCTTC. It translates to CASSEGTGDPYGYTF.

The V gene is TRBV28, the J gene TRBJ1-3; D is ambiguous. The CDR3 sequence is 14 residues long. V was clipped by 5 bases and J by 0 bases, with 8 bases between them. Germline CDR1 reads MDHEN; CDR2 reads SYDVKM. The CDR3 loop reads CASSLLFSGNTIYF. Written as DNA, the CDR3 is TGTGCCAGCAGTCTCTTATTCTCTGGAAACACCATATATTTT. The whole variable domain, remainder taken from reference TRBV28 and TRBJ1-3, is DVKVTQSSRYLVKRTGEKVFLECVQDMDHENMFWYRQDPGLGLRLIYFSYDVKMKEKGDIPEGYSVSREKKERFSLILESASTNQTSMYLCASSLLFSGNTIYFGEGSWLTVV.

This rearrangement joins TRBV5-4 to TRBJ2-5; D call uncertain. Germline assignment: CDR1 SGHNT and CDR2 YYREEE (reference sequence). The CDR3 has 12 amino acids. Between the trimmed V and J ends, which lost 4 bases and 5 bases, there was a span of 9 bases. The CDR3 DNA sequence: TGTGCCAGCAGCCAAGGAGAGGAGACCCAGTACTTC. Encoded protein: CASSQGEETQYF.

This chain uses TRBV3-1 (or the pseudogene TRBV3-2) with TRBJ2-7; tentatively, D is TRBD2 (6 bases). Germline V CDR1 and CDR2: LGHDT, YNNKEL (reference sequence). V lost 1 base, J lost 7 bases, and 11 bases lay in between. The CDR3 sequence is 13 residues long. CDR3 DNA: TGTGCCAGCAGCCAAGTGGACGGAGGGGAGCAGTACTTC. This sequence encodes CASSQVDGGEQYF.

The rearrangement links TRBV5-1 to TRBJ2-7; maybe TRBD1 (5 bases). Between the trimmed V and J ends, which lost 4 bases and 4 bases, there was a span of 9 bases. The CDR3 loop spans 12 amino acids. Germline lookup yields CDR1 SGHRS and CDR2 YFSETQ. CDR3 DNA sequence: TGCGCCAGCAGCCCGTCAGGGTACGAGCAGTACTTC. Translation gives CASSPSGYEQYF.

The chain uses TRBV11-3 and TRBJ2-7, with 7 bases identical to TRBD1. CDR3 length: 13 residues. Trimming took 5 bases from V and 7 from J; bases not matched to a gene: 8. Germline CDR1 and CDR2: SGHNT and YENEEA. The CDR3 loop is CASSLRTGAEQYF. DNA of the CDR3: TGTGCCAGCAGCCTACGCACAGGGGCAGAGCAGTACTTC.